These 9 T cell receptor beta chains were all obtained from the same sample, sequenced in a study of cytomegalovirus exposure and HLA in healthy donors. The table came from immunoSEQ multiplex PCR; TCRdb's copy has only in-frame clones and leaves some out. Of approximately 120,000 clones listed, approximately 91% were seen once; the top ten hold 2% to 2.5%. Sequenced sample: PBMCs. The receptors stem from a woman between 18 and 30 years old in good health and CMV-seronegative.

This chain links TRBV7-8 with TRBJ2-7, with 12 bases lining up with TRBD2. Germline CDR1 reads SGHVS; CDR2 reads FQNEAQ. The junction had 16 bases not matched to a gene; V was cut back by 4 bases and J by 6 bases. The CDR3 totals 18 residues. In DNA form, the CDR3 reads TGTGCCAGCAGCTCAACCTGGACTAGCGGGATGCACTCACTCGAGCAGTACTTC. It is translated as CASSSTWTSGMHSLEQYF.

The chain is built from TRBV4-1 and TRBJ2-3; D is undetermined. The germline CDR1 and CDR2 sequences are MGHRA and YSYEKL. V lost 6 bases and J lost 0, with 13 bases in between. The CDR3 is 15 residues long. DNA of the CDR3: TGCGCCAGCAGTCGTATAAAATCTAGCACAGATACGCAGTATTTT. Protein product: CASSRIKSSTDTQYF.

This clone was counted a few times. Mismatch with germline at one junction end may stem from a read error. V usage is TRBV2 and J usage is TRBJ2-2; the match to TRBD2 covers 8 bases. Germline-derived CDR1 and CDR2 are SNHLY and FYNNEI. CDR3 length: 14 residues. For the CDR3, the DNA is TGTGCCAGCAGGGAAGGACTAGCAGGGGGGGAGCTGTTTTTT. This encodes CASREGLAGGELFF. Drawing the rest from reference TRBV2 and TRBJ2-2, the complete variable domain is EPEVTQTPSHQVTQMGQEVILRCVPISNHLYFYWYRQILGQKVEFLVSFYNNEISEKSEIFDDQFSVERPDGSNFTLKIRSTKLEDSAMYFCASREGLAGGELFFGEGSRLTVL.

V and J are TRBV27 and TRBJ1-4; D is perhaps TRBD1 (6 bases). This CDR3 contains 14 residues. Per the germline V gene, CDR1 is MNHEY and CDR2 is SMNVEV (reference sequence). Deletions cut 3 bases from V and 9 bases from J, with 14 bases between. CDR3 DNA sequence: TGTGCCAGCAGTTTTTCTGGGGGGGCGCAAAAACTGTTTTTT. Protein sequence: CASSFSGGAQKLFF. Full variable domain (remainder filled in from reference TRBV27 and TRBJ1-4): EAQVTQNPRYLITVTGKKLTVTCSQNMNHEYMSWYRQDPGLGLRQIYYSMNVEVTDKGDVPEGYKVSRKEKRNFPLILESPSPNQTSLYFCASSFSGGAQKLFFGSGTQLSVL.

The chain recombines TRBV5-5 with TRBJ2-1, with TRBD2 matching 10 bases. The CDR3 runs 17 residues. Germline V gene sequence: CDR1 SGHKS, CDR2 YYEKEE (reference sequence). Germline trimming cut 0 bases from V and 1 base from J; bases unmatched to any gene: 4. For the CDR3, the DNA is TGTGCCAGCAGCTTGGGAGGGACTAGCGCTTCCTACAATGAGCAGTTCTTC. Translated: CASSLGGTSASYNEQFF. The variable domain in full, with the rest retrieved from reference TRBV5-5 and TRBJ2-1, is DAGVTQSPTHLIKTRGQQVTLRCSPISGHKSVSWYQQVLGQGPQFIFQYYEKEERGRGNFPDRFSARQFPNYSSELNVNALLLGDSALYLCASSLGGTSASYNEQFFGPGTRLTVL.

The V call is TRBV19, the J call TRBJ1-2, with D hard to call. CDR3 length: 14 amino acids. CDR1 is LNHDA and CDR2 is SQIVND in the germline V gene (reference sequence). V was pared by 3 bases and J by 5 bases, with 13 bases between. As DNA, the CDR3 is TGTGCCAGTAGTATGGACGTAGGCGGGTATGGCTACACCTTC. It specifies CASSMDVGGYGYTF.

The chain combines TRBV5-6 with TRBJ2-3; 8 bases line up with TRBD1. The V gene end was trimmed by 4 bases and the J gene end by 2 bases; junction bases not matched to a gene: 6. Germline V lookup: CDR1 SGHDT, CDR2 YYEEEE. The CDR3 runs 15 residues. CDR3 sequence reads: CASSIAGGYTDTQYF. In DNA, the CDR3 is TGTGCCAGCAGCATAGCAGGGGGCTACACAGATACGCAGTATTTT.

The chain combines TRBV6-1 with TRBJ1-5, with 9 bases matching TRBD1. Trimming at V came to 4 bases and at J to 2 bases, leaving 0 bases not matched to a gene. The V gene's germline CDR1 is MNHNS and CDR2 SASEGT. The CDR3 runs to 14 residues. The CDR3 is CASSGDRGNQPQHF. Written as DNA, the CDR3 is TGTGCCAGCAGTGGGGACAGGGGCAATCAGCCCCAGCATTTT.

The chain carries TRBV11-2 and TRBJ1-1; D is uncertain. CDR1 and CDR2 (germline): SGHAT, FQNNGV. CDR3 length: 13 amino acids. V was cut by 4 bases and J by 1 base, with 7 bases left in between. CDR3: CASSSVSNTEAFF. CDR3 sequence (DNA): TGTGCCAGCAGCTCCGTATCGAACACTGAAGCTTTCTTT. Drawing the rest from reference TRBV11-2 and TRBJ1-1, the complete variable domain is EAGVAQSPRYKIIEKRQSVAFWCNPISGHATLYWYQQILGQGPKLLIQFQNNGVVDDSQLPKDRFSAERLKGVDSTLKIQPAKLEDSAVYLCASSSVSNTEAFFGQGTRLTVV.